The clone carrying this T cell receptor beta chain has a count of ten or more. V was pared by 4 bases and J by 0 bases, with 13 bases of the junction left unmatched. Germline CDR1 is MGHRA and CDR2 is YSYEKL. This CDR3 contains 18 residues. Those enrolled, adults aged roughly 18 to 89 years, came from fewer than 25 US areas. These data belong to a study of blood T cell repertoires in COVID-19. Original handling: Estimates of nucleated cell counts were drawn from the amplification of reference gene primers. The repertoire was sequenced with immunoSEQ multiplex PCR; TCRdb's copy has only in-frame clones and lacks some. From that table come the V and J calls and clone size; the DNA was used to work out D and trimming. The table has about 200,000 clones, over 85% seen once.

The sequenced sample consisted of PBMCs or T cells enriched from blood (not recorded which). The genes are TRBV4-1 and TRBJ1-1; 8 bases align to TRBD1. This TCR was sampled from a woman aged 30 to 39 with acute COVID-19. The CDR3 region has the DNA TGCGCCAGCAGCCCTAGGCCGGGACAGGAGAACATGAACACTGAAGCTTTCTTT. Translating it yields CASSPRPGQENMNTEAFF.